These 32 T cell receptor beta chains were all obtained from the same sample, sequenced in a study of spatial heterogeneity in lung cancer. TCRdb passed the 5' RACE reads through MiXCR, listing each CDR3 protein once. Of some 9,300 distinct CDR3 sequences in the sample, roughly 54% were seen once. Antigens of these TCRs are unknown. Findings and limits, study-wide: Expanded intratumoral alpha and beta TCR counts tracked tumor mutation counts.

The time point: sample taken at primary tumor resection. This specimen consisted of lung tumor tissue, obtained at surgery. All receptors come from a female donor with early-stage non-small cell lung cancer.

This chain connects TRBV18 to TRBJ2-5; no definite D call. The CDR3 extends over 14 amino acids. Germline-derived CDR1 and CDR2 are KGHSH and LQKENI. V lost 0 bases and J 6 bases, leaving 11 bases between the germline ends. The CDR3 spells CASSPPGSIKTQYF. CDR3 DNA: TGTGCCAGCTCACCACCGGGCAGTATCAAGACCCAGTACTTC.

This clonotype was seen more than once but under ten times. The rearrangement uses TRBV19 and TRBJ2-1; no definite D call. This CDR3 has 12 residues. V was trimmed by 3 bases and J by 4 bases, leaving 4 bases between them. CDR1 is LNHDA and CDR2 is SQIVND in the germline V gene (reference sequence). Here the CDR3 reads CASSIGYNEQFF. The CDR3 DNA reads as TGTGCCAGTAGTATTGGGTACAATGAGCAGTTCTTC. The full variable domain, completed using reference TRBV19 and TRBJ2-1, is DGGITQSPKYLFRKEGQNVTLSCEQNLNHDAMYWYRQDPGQGLRLIYYSQIVNDFQKGDIAEGYSVSREKKESFPLTVTSAQKNPTAFYLCASSIGYNEQFFGPGTRLTVL.

The J gene is TRBJ2-5, the V gene TRBV2; D remains ambiguous. Trimming pared 6 bases from V and 5 bases from J, leaving 7 bases between. Germline V gives CDR1 SNHLY, CDR2 FYNNEI. CDR3 length: 11 amino acids. CDR3 sequence: CASRAMETQYF. In DNA form, the CDR3 reads TGTGCCAGCAGAGCTATGGAGACCCAGTACTTC.

V and J are TRBV5-5 and TRBJ2-5; 7 bases are shared with TRBD1. Per germline, CDR1 SGHKS and CDR2 YYEKEE (reference sequence). Trimming cost V 1 base and J 1 base; bases outside gene matches: 4. The CDR3 is 15 amino acids. As DNA, the CDR3 is TGTGCCAGCAGCTTGACCTGGGACAGCCAAGAGACCCAGTACTTC. Translated, it gives CASSLTWDSQETQYF.

This clonotype was found a few times. V and J are TRBV5-1 and TRBJ1-5; 10 positions match TRBD1. This CDR3 comprises 15 residues. Germline V gives CDR1 SGHRS, CDR2 YFSETQ. With 4 bases clipped from V and 3 bases from J, the junction kept 4 bases outside the gene matches. The DNA of the CDR3 is TGCGCCAGCAGCCAGACAGGGGGCATCAATCAGCCCCAGCATTTT. This sequence encodes CASSQTGGINQPQHF.

The V call is TRBV28, the J call TRBJ2-5, with D possibly TRBD1 on 6 matching bases. This CDR3 has 14 residues. V was pared by 5 bases and J by 4 bases, with 14 bases between. CDR1 is MDHEN and CDR2 is SYDVKM in the germline V gene. This chain's CDR3 is CASSPLNRVETQYF. The CDR3 DNA follows: TGTGCCAGCAGTCCCTTAAACAGGGTAGAGACCCAGTACTTC.

The rearrangement links TRBV20-1 to TRBJ1-2, with D uncertain. The CDR3 extends over 11 amino acids. Trimming stripped 6 bases from V and 7 bases from J, with 12 bases between. Germline V gene lookup returns CDR1 DFQATT and CDR2 SNEGSKA (reference sequence). The CDR3 spells CSAGGSSGYTF. The DNA of the CDR3 is TGCAGTGCCGGAGGGAGTTCTGGCTACACCTTC.

This chain uses TRBV12-3 or TRBV12-4 with TRBJ2-1; 8 nucleotides agree with TRBD2. V trimming: 5 bases; J trimming: 0 bases; junction bases outside the gene matches: 3. The CDR3 extends over 15 amino acids. CDR3 in DNA: TGTGCCAGCAGTATTAGCGGGGCCTCCTACAATGAGCAGTTCTTC. Translation: CASSISGASYNEQFF.

This chain links TRBV20-1 with TRBJ2-1, with 11 bases identical to TRBD2. J gave up 4 bases and V 4 bases, and 0 bases lay outside the gene matches. This CDR3 spans 13 amino acids. CDR1 DFQATT and CDR2 SNEGSKA come from the germline V gene (reference sequence). CDR3 sequence reads: CSATSGGYNEQFF. The CDR3 DNA reads TGCAGTGCTACTAGCGGGGGGTACAATGAGCAGTTCTTC.

The chain couples TRBV11-3 to TRBJ1-4; D unresolved. V gave up 6 bases and J gave up 8 bases, with 13 bases separating them. Germline-derived CDR1 and CDR2 are SGHNT and YENEEA. CDR3 size: 13 residues. The CDR3 is CASSCNVGEKLFF. The CDR3 DNA reads as TGTGCCAGCAGTTGTAATGTAGGGGAAAAACTGTTTTTT.

V and J are TRBV7-6 and TRBJ2-7, with a tentative D call TRBD1 (6 bases). Germline assignment: CDR1 SGHVS and CDR2 FNYEAQ. CDR3 length: 13 residues. V gave up 3 bases and J gave up 6 bases, with 12 bases separating them. CDR3 nucleotides: TGTGCCAGCAGCTTTCAGGGGACCTTCGAGCAGTACTTC. Translation gives CASSFQGTFEQYF. Full variable domain (missing parts from reference TRBV7-6 and TRBJ2-7): GAGVSQSPRYKVTKRGQDVALRCDPISGHVSLYWYRQALGQGPEFLTYFNYEAQQDKSGLPNDRFSAERPEGSISTLTIQRTEQRDSAMYRCASSFQGTFEQYFGPGTRLTVT.

This clonotype is a singleton in its sample. The rearrangement links TRBV5-6 to TRBJ1-1; D possibly corresponds to TRBD1 (6 bases). The germline V gene has CDR1 SGHDT and CDR2 YYEEEE. V was shortened by 1 base and J by 0 bases, with 10 bases between the two germline ends. This CDR3 is built from 15 residues. The CDR3 reads CASSLMTGMNTEAFF. For the CDR3, the DNA is TGTGCCAGCAGCTTGATGACAGGAATGAACACTGAAGCTTTCTTT.

The chain uses TRBV24-1 and TRBJ2-3, with 9 positions matching TRBD2. Unmatched junction bases numbered 8, after V lost 6 bases and J lost 2 bases. The length of the CDR3 is 16 residues. Germline CDR1 and CDR2: KGHDR and SFDVKD. The CDR3 loop is CATSSGRGGFTDTQYF. The CDR3 DNA reads as TGTGCCACCAGTTCGGGGCGGGGGGGATTCACAGATACGCAGTATTTT.

This chain links TRBV12-3 or TRBV12-4 with TRBJ1-1, with a tentative D call TRBD1 (5 bases). Trimming left V 7 bases short and J 5 bases short, with 17 bases between. The CDR3 is 14 amino acids. The CDR3, as DNA: TGTGCCAGCACCCCCACAGGACTCCGGACTGAAGCTTTCTTT. It specifies CASTPTGLRTEAFF.

This chain connects TRBV4-2 to TRBJ1-3; D not certain. Germline loops: CDR1 LGHNA, CDR2 YNFKEQ. V was clipped by 0 bases and J by 0 bases, with 6 bases between them. The CDR3 has 15 amino acids. CDR3 amino acids: CASSQDMFSGNTIYF. The CDR3 region has the DNA TGTGCCAGCAGCCAAGATATGTTCTCTGGAAACACCATATATTTT.

The rearrangement uses TRBV27 and TRBJ2-7; D is ambiguous. Germline CDR1 and CDR2: MNHEY and SMNVEV (reference sequence). This CDR3 comprises 14 residues. Deletions cut 3 bases from V and 3 bases from J, with 12 bases between. CDR3 bases: TGTGCCAGCAGTTTGGGTGGGTCAATCTACGAGCAGTACTTC. It specifies CASSLGGSIYEQYF.

This clonotype is hyperexpanded. The V call is TRBV10-3, the J call TRBJ2-5; D perhaps matches TRBD2 (6 bases). Germline loops: CDR1 ENHRY, CDR2 SYGVKD. V dropped 8 bases and J dropped 4 bases, with 20 bases sitting between them. This CDR3 contains 15 residues. CDR3 loop: CAIGELEGLIETQYF. Here the CDR3 DNA reads TGTGCCATCGGAGAGCTGGAGGGGTTGATAGAGACCCAGTACTTC.

The chain combines TRBV29-1 with TRBJ1-3; a weak D match, TRBD1 (5 bases). The ends were cut back, 7 bases at V and 8 bases at J, with 18 bases in the middle. CDR3 length equals 13 residues. The V gene's germline CDR1 is SQVTM and CDR2 ANQGSEA. The CDR3 DNA follows: TGCAGCGGCCAGGAAACAGGCTGGGACACCATATATTTT. Protein: CSGQETGWDTIYF.

The chain recombines TRBV9 with TRBJ2-3; no definite D call. V dropped 3 bases and J dropped 0 bases, with 17 bases sitting between them. Germline V gene lookup returns CDR1 SGDLS and CDR2 YYNGEE. This CDR3 spans 17 amino acids. CDR3 in amino acids: CASSAYINPDSTDTQYF. For the CDR3, the DNA is TGTGCCAGCAGCGCTTATATTAATCCGGATAGCACAGATACGCAGTATTTT.

This clonotype was observed once. The rearrangement links TRBV4-3 to TRBJ1-2; no clear D gene. The V gene lost 1 base and the J gene lost 4 bases, with 16 bases spanning the gap. The germline V gene has CDR1 LGHNA and CDR2 YSLEER. CDR3 length: 16 amino acids. In DNA form, the CDR3 reads TGCGCCAGCAGCCAAGGTCTATCGATAGGGTTCTATGGCTACACCTTC. Protein product: CASSQGLSIGFYGYTF.

This clonotype was recorded once. The V gene is TRBV7-3, the J gene TRBJ2-3, with D perhaps TRBD2 (6 bases). The CDR3 runs 15 residues. V lost 3 bases, J lost 0 bases, and 10 bases lay in between. From germline, CDR1 is SGHTA and CDR2 FQGTGA. DNA of the CDR3: TGTGCCAGCAGCTTTTTGGGGGGAAGCACAGATACGCAGTATTTT. Translation: CASSFLGGSTDTQYF.

This clonotype was counted between two and nine times. The gene calls are TRBV5-4 and TRBJ2-3; perhaps TRBD1 as D (5 bases). V lost 4 bases to trimming and J lost 2 bases, with 11 bases between them. Germline assignment: CDR1 SGHNT and CDR2 YYREEE (reference sequence). The CDR3 extends over 14 amino acids. The CDR3 DNA follows: TGTGCCAGCAGCCCTCGCAGGGCCACAGATACGCAGTATTTT. Its protein product is CASSPRRATDTQYF. The complete variable domain, with remaining parts taken from reference TRBV5-4 and TRBJ2-3, reads ETGVTQSPTHLIKTRGQQVTLRCSSQSGHNTVSWYQQALGQGPQFIFQYYREEENGRGNFPPRFSGLQFPNYSSELNVNALELDDSALYLCASSPRRATDTQYFGPGTRLTVL.

This chain joins TRBV7-2 and TRBJ1-2; TRBD1 is a possible D gene (5 bases). The CDR3 is 15 amino acids. V gave up 4 bases and J gave up 4 bases, with 16 bases separating them. Germline V gene sequence: CDR1 SGHTA, CDR2 FQGNSA. Here the CDR3 reads CASSSRGGSGYGYTF. The DNA of the CDR3 is TGTGCCAGCAGCTCTCGCGGGGGGTCCGGCTATGGCTACACCTTC.

In this sample, this clonotype turned up a few times. This chain connects TRBV9 to TRBJ2-7; possible D gene TRBD2, 6 bases. This CDR3 comprises 15 residues. Germline CDR1 reads SGDLS; CDR2 reads YYNGEE. V lost 0 bases and J 2 bases, leaving 12 bases between the germline ends. CDR3 nucleotide sequence: TGTGCCAGCAGCGTAGGCCGGCGGGGCACCTACGAGCAGTACTTC. This sequence encodes CASSVGRRGTYEQYF.

The rearrangement uses TRBV6-5 and TRBJ2-7; D remains ambiguous. The ends were cut back, 5 bases at V and 2 bases at J, with 13 bases in the middle. Germline V gives CDR1 MNHEY, CDR2 SVGAGI. This CDR3 is 14 amino acids long. CDR3 in amino acids: CASSAVGLTYEQYF. As DNA, the CDR3 is TGTGCCAGCAGTGCCGTCGGGCTAACCTACGAGCAGTACTTC.

The chain joins TRBV28 to TRBJ2-7, with 7 bases that match TRBD1. Germline V lookup: CDR1 MDHEN, CDR2 SYDVKM. The V and J ends lost 6 bases and 5 bases, in that order; junction bases with no gene match: 7. The CDR3 contains 13 residues. CDR3 residues: CASRIQGVDEQYF. The DNA for the CDR3 is TGTGCCAGCAGGATTCAGGGGGTCGACGAGCAGTACTTC. Variable domain in full (rest from reference TRBV28 and TRBJ2-7): DVKVTQSSRYLVKRTGEKVFLECVQDMDHENMFWYRQDPGLGLRLIYFSYDVKMKEKGDIPEGYSVSREKKERFSLILESASTNQTSMYLCASRIQGVDEQYFGPGTRLTVT.

The chain joins TRBV20-1 to TRBJ1-2; D remains ambiguous. Germline assignment: CDR1 DFQATT and CDR2 SNEGSKA (reference sequence). The CDR3 totals 12 residues. V lost 1 base and J lost 0, with 3 bases in between. The CDR3 sequence: CSARGANYGYTF. CDR3 coding DNA: TGCAGTGCTAGAGGAGCTAACTATGGCTACACCTTC.

The CDR3 bases are TGTGCCAGCAGCTTGGATGGGGGACTCCTTTACAATGAGCAGTTCTTC. Translation: CASSLDGGLLYNEQFF. V and J are TRBV5-4 and TRBJ2-1; D might be TRBD2 (6 bases). Germline V gene lookup returns CDR1 SGHNT and CDR2 YYREEE (reference sequence). V gave up 0 bases and J gave up 4 bases, with 14 bases separating them. The CDR3 totals 16 residues.

The chain employs TRBV7-2 and TRBJ2-3; D may match TRBD1 or TRBD2 (6 bases each). Germline loops: CDR1 SGHTA, CDR2 FQGNSA. Between the trimmed V and J ends, which lost 1 base and 5 bases, there was a span of 10 bases. CDR3 length: 14 amino acids. CDR3: CASSLGGAVDTQYF. DNA for the CDR3: TGTGCCAGCAGCTTAGGGGGGGCCGTAGATACGCAGTATTTT.

CDR3 in amino acids: CASSPGPGTGTGELFF. The DNA for the CDR3 is TGCGCCAGCAGCCCCGGTCCCGGGACAGGGACCGGGGAGCTGTTTTTT. The chain carries TRBV5-1 and TRBJ2-2; 9 bases map to TRBD1. CDR1 and CDR2 (germline): SGHRS, YFSETQ. The CDR3 sequence is 16 residues long. V was clipped by 4 bases and J by 5 bases; unmatched bases: 9. The full variable domain, in which reference TRBV5-1 and TRBJ2-2 provide the parts outside the CDR3, is KAGVTQTPRYLIKTRGQQVTLSCSPISGHRSVSWYQQTPGQGLQFLFEYFSETQRNKGNFPGRFSGRQFSNSRSEMNVSTLELGDSALYLCASSPGPGTGTGELFFGEGSRLTVL.

This clonotype turned up a few times. The chain combines TRBV7-2 with TRBJ1-1; tentatively, D is TRBD1 (6 bases). Trimming cost V 1 base and J 1 base, with 16 bases left between them. Germline lookup yields CDR1 SGHTA and CDR2 FQGNSA. The CDR3 loop spans 17 amino acids. The CDR3 loop is CASSLGLAGARNTEAFF. The CDR3 DNA sequence: TGTGCCAGCAGCTTAGGGTTGGCGGGGGCGCGGAACACTGAAGCTTTCTTT.

The chain links TRBV7-9 to TRBJ1-5, with 9 bases that match TRBD1. CDR3 size: 17 residues. V shed 4 bases and J 0 bases; nucleotides not matched to a gene: 7. CDR1 is SEHNR and CDR2 is FQNEAQ in the germline V gene (reference sequence). The CDR3: CASSWGQGRDSNQPQHF. CDR3 nucleotides: TGTGCCAGCAGCTGGGGACAGGGAAGGGATAGCAATCAGCCCCAGCATTTT.